This T cell receptor (beta chain) was retrieved from a study of T cell responses to AZD1222 COVID-19 vaccine. General study points: Clonal diversity may have been underestimated, and the donors were mostly white British, with more females than males.

The repertoire was sequenced with immunoSEQ multiplex PCR; TCRdb's copy has only in-frame clones and lacks some. The table includes 80,000 or so clones, 90% detected once. V was clipped by 5 bases and J by 2 bases; unmatched bases: 6. The CDR3 is 15 residues long. Germline V gives CDR1 MNHEY, CDR2 SVGAGI. As regards this clone: The target antigen is unknown.

Source: peripheral blood, taken on day 0 of AZD1222 vaccination. This clonotype was obtained from an adult in good health. The chain carries TRBV6-5 and TRBJ1-5; 7 positions agree with TRBD1. The CDR3 loop reads CASSRDREGNQPQHF. Here the CDR3 DNA reads TGTGCCAGCAGTCGTGACAGGGAAGGCAATCAGCCCCAGCATTTT.